What follows are 24 T cell receptor beta chains derived from one specimen sequenced in a study of T-cell reconstitution after alpha-beta-depleted transplantation in children. Preparation of the TCRbeta library was carried out with unique molecular identifiers. TCRdb processed the PCR reads anew with MiXCR; each CDR3 protein has one entry. The table shows hundreds of thousands of distinct CDR3 sequences, with 23% occurring only once. The sample in question was PBMCs, mostly from graft donor cells, obtained 360 days after TCRalphabeta/CD19-depleted stem cell transplant. The receptors here all came from a boy under two years old who had a stem cell transplant for acute myeloid leukemia, so the T cells may come from the graft donor.

This clonotype came up many times. The CDR3 DNA reads TGTGCCAGCAGCTTACTAGCGGGGGCAGAGACCCAGTACTTC. Protein product: CASSLLAGAETQYF. The V call is TRBV7-8, the J call TRBJ2-5, with TRBD2 identical over 10 bases. V was clipped by 2 bases and J by 4 bases; unmatched bases: 1. CDR1 is SGHVS, CDR2 FQNEAQ, per germline. The CDR3 is 14 residues long.

The CDR3 coding sequence is TGTGCCAGCAGCTCTCTCTCTCAGCCCCAGCATTTT. Encoded protein: CASSSLSQPQHF. The chain couples TRBV5-6 to TRBJ1-5; no firm D call. The V end was cut by 3 bases, the J end by 6 bases, with 7 bases between. The CDR3 contains 12 residues. Germline CDR1 is SGHDT and CDR2 is YYEEEE.

This clonotype appeared many times. The V gene is TRBV29-1, the J gene TRBJ2-1; 10 nucleotides align to TRBD1. CDR3 size: 17 residues. CDR1 is SQVTM, CDR2 ANQGSEA, per germline. V lost 3 bases, J lost 3 bases, and 11 bases stayed unmatched. CDR3 amino acids: CSVEPTGGLIIYNEQFF. The CDR3 DNA is TGCAGCGTTGAGCCGACAGGGGGCTTGATAATCTACAATGAGCAGTTCTTC.

This rearrangement joins TRBV25-1 to TRBJ2-7, with D possibly matching TRBD1 (6 bases). V was clipped by 6 bases and J by 2 bases, with 11 bases between them. The length of the CDR3 is 13 residues. CDR1 is MGHDK, CDR2 SYGVNS, per germline. CDR3 DNA sequence: TGTGCCAGCAGACCCGGGACAACCTACGAGCAGTACTTC. This sequence encodes CASRPGTTYEQYF.

The sample holds a few counts of this clonotype. This sequence joins TRBV18 and TRBJ1-3; no clear D. Germline V lookup: CDR1 KGHSH, CDR2 LQKENI. Trimming took 3 bases from V and 2 from J, leaving 11 bases between them. This CDR3 comprises 15 residues. CDR3 sequence (DNA): TGTGCCAGCTCACCCCCGGCAGCGGCTGGAAACACCATATATTTT. Translated, it gives CASSPPAAAGNTIYF.

This clonotype was seen a few times. The V call is TRBV5-5, the J call TRBJ2-7; D gene unclear. Germline loops: CDR1 SGHKS, CDR2 YYEKEE (reference sequence). This CDR3 contains 14 residues. V was trimmed by 4 bases and J by 0 bases, leaving 11 bases between them. CDR3 protein: CASSVGPSSYEQYV. In DNA, the CDR3 is TGTGCCAGCAGCGTCGGACCGAGCTCCTACGAGCAGTACGTC.

This clonotype was found a few times. V and J are TRBV7-6 and TRBJ2-3; TRBD1 matches at 7 bases. The CDR3 covers 16 residues. Germline V gene lookup returns CDR1 SGHVS and CDR2 FNYEAQ. V shed 1 base, J shed 6 bases, and the junction held 10 bases outside the gene matches. The CDR3 protein is CASSLGQGYLGDTQYF. The DNA for the CDR3 is TGTGCCAGCAGCTTAGGACAGGGCTACCTGGGGGATACGCAGTATTTT.

The sample holds many counts of this clonotype. The V and J genes are TRBV20-1 and TRBJ1-6, with D possibly TRBD1 on 5 matching bases. The length of the CDR3 is 15 residues. The V gene lost 8 bases and the J gene lost 0 bases, with 14 bases spanning the gap. Germline V gene lookup returns CDR1 DFQATT and CDR2 SNEGSKA (reference sequence). The CDR3 region has the DNA TGCAGTCCCCGACAGTGGAGCTCCTATAATTCACCCCTCCACTTT. Its translation is CSPRQWSSYNSPLHF.

The chain uses TRBV24-1 and TRBJ2-5, with 7 bases that match TRBD1. The CDR3 runs to 16 residues. V was pared by 3 bases and J by 5 bases, with 11 bases of the junction left unmatched. Per the germline V gene, CDR1 is KGHDR and CDR2 is SFDVKD. The CDR3 DNA is TGTGCCACCAGTGATCCGCTACAGGGGCGCGGGGAGACCCAGTACTTC. Translated: CATSDPLQGRGETQYF.

The sample holds a few counts of this clonotype. This rearrangement joins TRBV29-1 to TRBJ2-7; no clear D. The ends were cut back, 1 base at V and 6 bases at J, with 10 bases in the middle. This CDR3 comprises 12 residues. Germline CDR1 reads SQVTM; CDR2 reads ANQGSEA. The CDR3 bases are TGCAGCGTTGAAGTGGCCGGCCGCGAGCAGTACTTC. This translates into CSVEVAGREQYF.

This clonotype has only a few counts. The chain links TRBV20-1 to TRBJ2-1; no clear D. The length of the CDR3 is 15 residues. V shed 0 bases and J shed 1 base, with 10 bases lying between them. CDR1 is DFQATT, CDR2 SNEGSKA, per germline (reference sequence). In DNA form, the CDR3 reads TGCAGTGCTAGAGATACGGCGAAGTCCTACAATGAGCAGTTCTTC. This encodes CSARDTAKSYNEQFF.

This clonotype showed up many times. The chain recombines TRBV5-1 with TRBJ1-4, with D unresolved. Trimming pared 5 bases from V and 0 bases from J, leaving 8 bases between. This CDR3 is built from 14 residues. CDR1 is SGHRS, CDR2 YFSETQ, per germline. The CDR3 DNA sequence: TGCGCCAGCAGGTTCTCCTCAACTAATGAAAAACTGTTTTTT. Translating gives CASRFSSTNEKLFF.

The rearrangement uses TRBV28 and TRBJ1-1; TRBD1 aligns across 7 bases. The germline V gene encodes CDR1 MDHEN and CDR2 SYDVKM. The CDR3 is made up of 14 amino acids. After removal of 2 bases from V and 5 bases from J, the junction contained 5 bases not matched to a gene. The CDR3 protein is CASSLKGGRTEAFF. The CDR3 coding sequence is TGTGCCAGCAGTTTAAAAGGGGGCCGGACTGAAGCTTTCTTT. Supplemented by reference TRBV28 and TRBJ1-1, the full variable domain reads DVKVTQSSRYLVKRTGEKVFLECVQDMDHENMFWYRQDPGLGLRLIYFSYDVKMKEKGDIPEGYSVSREKKERFSLILESASTNQTSMYLCASSLKGGRTEAFFGQGTRLTVV.

The chain uses TRBV20-1 and TRBJ1-2; tentative D call: TRBD1 (6 bases). The CDR3 is made up of 15 amino acids. With 1 base removed from V and 5 bases from J, the gap between germline ends came to 17 bases. Germline V gene lookup returns CDR1 DFQATT and CDR2 SNEGSKA (reference sequence). Here the CDR3 DNA reads TGCAGTGCTAGAGCGGGGGGCTTACCGAGATATGGCTACACCTTC. Encoded protein: CSARAGGLPRYGYTF.

This clonotype was seen many times. The rearrangement uses TRBV12-3 or TRBV12-4 and TRBJ1-2, with D unresolved. This CDR3 is built from 15 residues. Trimming cost V 3 bases and J 0 bases, with 11 bases left between them. CDR3 DNA sequence: TGTGCCAGCAGTTTCCGCGACGGAACTAACTATGGCTACACCTTC. It codes for CASSFRDGTNYGYTF.

The chain couples TRBV7-2 to TRBJ2-3, with unresolved D. V lost 5 bases, J lost 1 base, and 16 bases lay in between. CDR1 and CDR2 from the germline V gene are SGHTA and FQGNSA. CDR3 length: 16 amino acids. CDR3 nucleotides: TGTGCCAGCAGCCCCCCCCCAGGTTCGCGCACAGATACGCAGTATTTT. This translates into CASSPPPGSRTDTQYF.

The V call is TRBV5-1, the J call TRBJ2-7; weak D call: TRBD1 (7 bases). Trimming removed 4 bases from V and 3 bases from J, with 17 bases in between. The CDR3 extends over 15 amino acids. Germline assignment: CDR1 SGHRS and CDR2 YFSETQ. The CDR3 DNA reads TGCGCCAGCAGCCGGGGGACAGCGAGCTACTACGAGCAGTACTTC. This sequence encodes CASSRGTASYYEQYF.

This clonotype was picked up a small number of times. V is TRBV10-3 and J is TRBJ1-1; TRBD1 matches 9 bases. The CDR3 has 14 amino acids. J lost 1 base, V lost 6 bases, and 3 bases had no gene match. CDR1 is ENHRY, CDR2 SYGVKD, per germline. This CDR3 is CAIRDRGSNTEAFF. The CDR3 DNA is TGTGCCATCAGGGACAGGGGATCGAACACTGAAGCTTTCTTT.

This clonotype occurred a few times. The J gene is TRBJ2-1, the V gene TRBV29-1; D gene ambiguous. Germline values: CDR1 SQVTM, CDR2 ANQGSEA. CDR3 length equals 13 residues. V lost 4 bases and J 0 bases, leaving 7 bases between the germline ends. The CDR3 nucleotides read TGCAGCGTTGTGAGTGGCTCCTACAATGAGCAGTTCTTC. Residues: CSVVSGSYNEQFF.

The V gene is TRBV29-1, the J gene TRBJ2-3, with TRBD1 matching 8 bases. The CDR3 sequence is 15 residues long. CDR1 and CDR2 (germline): SQVTM, ANQGSEA. The V and J ends lost 3 bases and 5 bases, in that order; junction bases with no gene match: 10. CDR3 loop: CSVDPAGGFVDTQYF. CDR3 sequence (DNA): TGCAGCGTTGACCCCGCAGGGGGCTTTGTAGATACGCAGTATTTT.

This clonotype was seen only a few times. The genes are TRBV28 and TRBJ2-5, with TRBD2 matching 7 bases. Trimming removed 2 bases from V and 3 bases from J; junction bases left unmatched: 9. The V gene's germline CDR1 is MDHEN and CDR2 SYDVKM. This CDR3 is built from 16 residues. The CDR3 DNA sequence: TGTGCCAGCAGTTTAGGGGCGGGGGTGATGGAAGAGACCCAGTACTTC. Protein sequence: CASSLGAGVMEETQYF.

The chain joins TRBV6-1 to TRBJ1-2; D is ambiguous. V lost 4 bases to trimming and J lost 3 bases, with 12 bases between them. Germline CDR1 and CDR2: MNHNS and SASEGT. The CDR3 totals 14 residues. The CDR3 bases are TGTGCCAGCAGTGTCCCCCTTACAGACTATGGCTACACCTTC. This sequence encodes CASSVPLTDYGYTF.

This clonotype was detected many times. The rearrangement uses TRBV11-2 and TRBJ2-7; TRBD2 aligns across 16 bases. The germline CDR1 and CDR2 sequences are SGHAT and FQNNGV. J was trimmed by 5 bases and V by 3 bases; bases with no gene match: 7. This CDR3 contains 17 residues. CDR3 coding DNA: TGTGCCAGCAGCTTCCCGGGACTAGCGGGGGGGCTGGACGAGCAGTACGTC. This gives the protein CASSFPGLAGGLDEQYV.

The genes are TRBV20-1 and TRBJ1-2, with a possible D match to TRBD1 (6 bases). V lost 0 bases and J lost 0, with 11 bases in between. The germline V gene has CDR1 DFQATT and CDR2 SNEGSKA (reference sequence). There are 15 residues in the CDR3. This CDR3 reads CSARDGGGSNYGYTF. The DNA of the CDR3 is TGCAGTGCTAGAGACGGTGGGGGCTCTAACTATGGCTACACCTTC.